This is a list of T cell receptor beta chains from one sample in a study of cytomegalovirus exposure and HLA in healthy donors. Sequencing used immunoSEQ multiplex PCR; TCRdb keeps in-frame clones, though not all of them. Of hundreds of thousands of clones in the sample, roughly 88% were seen once. The sequencing input was PBMCs. The receptor set was obtained from a young woman in good health and CMV-seronegative. The CDR3 runs from the conserved cysteine through the conserved F or W. Each record gives: J gene, clone size, CDR3 length, D gene, V gene, CDR3 DNA, CDR3 protein. A D gene is named only where the DNA matches it firmly. The size field is filled for only some rows; it gives once, few, many or a size class.

TRBJ1-3 . 13 TRBD1 TRBV30 TGTGCCTGGAGTCCAGGGGGTGTAAACACCATATATTTT CAWSPGGVNTIYF
TRBJ2-5 . 14 TRBD2 TRBV10-3 TGTGCCATCAGGCAGACTAGCGGGCAAGAGACCCAGTACTTC CAIRQTSGQETQYF
TRBJ2-1 . 16 . TRBV5-1 TGCGCCAGCAGCTACGCCGTGACAGGTGGGGCGATTGAGCAGTTCTTC CASSYAVTGGAIEQFF
TRBJ1-3 . 13 . TRBV30 TGTGCCTGGCTTCGGGGGGCCGGAAACACCATATATTTT CAWLRGAGNTIYF
TRBJ1-2 . 17 . TRBV4-1 TGCGCCAGCAGCCAAGCAGCAGGGAGGATTGGGGGCTATGGCTACACCTTC CASSQAAGRIGGYGYTF
TRBJ1-2 . 14 . TRBV7-8 TGTGCCAGCAGCCCGGAGCGCTTCCACTATGGCTACACCTTC CASSPERFHYGYTF
TRBJ2-2 . 13 . TRBV27 TGTGCCACCGGGACTTTTAACACCGGGGAGCTGTTTTTT CATGTFNTGELFF
TRBJ2-3 . 19 TRBD2 TRBV30 TGTGCCTGGAGTGTACGAGGGACTAGCGGGGTACGGGGCACAGATACGCAGTATTTT CAWSVRGTSGVRGTDTQYF
TRBJ2-2 . 17 . TRBV11-2 TGTGCCAGCAGCTTTGGGGTAGTGCTAGCCAGGTCCGGGGAGCTGTTTTTT CASSFGVVLARSGELFF
TRBJ2-7 . 14 TRBD1 TRBV11-3 TGTGCCAGCAGCTTAGGGACAGGGACCTACGAGCAGTACTTC CASSLGTGTYEQYF
TRBJ2-3 . 16 TRBD2 TRBV27 TGTGCCAGCGGACGGGGGGGGCACGGAAACACAGATACGCAGTATTTT CASGRGGHGNTDTQYF
TRBJ2-3 . 16 TRBD2 TRBV5-1 TGCGCCAGCAGCTGGACTAGCGGGGGGGCAAAAGATACGCAGTATTTT CASSWTSGGAKDTQYF
TRBJ2-7 . 15 . TRBV6-1 TGTGCCAGCAGTGAAGCCACAGCTGAACTCTACGAGCAGTACTTC CASSEATAELYEQYF
TRBJ1-3 . 13 . TRBV28 TGTGCCCTAGGGTCAGGGGCTGGAAACACCATATATTTT CALGSGAGNTIYF
TRBJ2-1 . 14 TRBD1 TRBV28 TGTGCCAGCAGTTCCGGGACAGGGCAGGATGAGCAGTTCTTC CASSSGTGQDEQFF
TRBJ1-4 . 15 . TRBV4-2 TGTGCCAGCAGCCAAGGGTCCAGGGAGGACGAAAAACTGTTTTTT CASSQGSREDEKLFF
TRBJ2-4 . 20 . TRBV27 TGTGCCAGCAGTGAAAGTGGTCCCCCGGGGACACCTTTAGCCAAAAACATTCAGTACTTC CASSESGPPGTPLAKNIQYF
TRBJ2-3 once 17 TRBD2 TRBV15 TGTGCCACCAGCAGAGCAGGACTAGCGGGATCCAAAGATACGCAGTATTTT CATSRAGLAGSKDTQYF
TRBJ1-2 . 15 TRBD1 TRBV6-5 TGTGCCAGCAGCCCGCAGGGACAGCGTAACTATGGCTACACCTTC CASSPQGQRNYGYTF
TRBJ1-1 . 14 . TRBV11-1 TGTGCCAGCAGCATTGGGCAGGGTTGGACTGAAGCTTTCTTT CASSIGQGWTEAFF
TRBJ1-2 . 16 . TRBV11-2 TGTGCCAGCAGCTCTATTCCTGGGAAGGGAGACTATGGCTACACCTTC CASSSIPGKGDYGYTF
TRBJ2-7 . 13 . TRBV7-9 TGTGCCAGCAGTGAAGACGGAGTCTACGAGCAGTACTTC CASSEDGVYEQYF
TRBJ1-2 . 13 . TRBV27 TGTGCCAGCAGTTTATCGGTAGACTATGGCTACACCTTC CASSLSVDYGYTF
TRBJ2-3 . 14 . TRBV5-8 TGTGCCAACCCGGCGGCCTCTAGCACAGATACGCAGTATTTT CANPAASSTDTQYF
TRBJ2-1 . 14 . TRBV30 TGTGCCTGGACCCAGTCGGGATTTTCCAATGAGCAGTTCTTC CAWTQSGFSNEQFF
TRBJ2-1 . 17 . TRBV19 TGTGCCAGTAGTCCCTGGCCGCCAGGACAGTTGTTTGATGAGCAGTTCTTC CASSPWPPGQLFDEQFF
TRBJ1-3 . 14 . TRBV6-1 TGTGCCAGCAGACCGGGACAATCTGGAAACACCATATATTTT CASRPGQSGNTIYF
TRBJ2-5 . 13 . TRBV29-1 TGCAGTGAATCGCCAGGGGTGGGAGAGACCCAGTACTTC CSESPGVGETQYF
TRBJ2-7 . 13 TRBD2 TRBV10-2 TGCGCCAGCAGTCCTAGCGGGGCCTACGAGCAGTACTTC CASSPSGAYEQYF
TRBJ1-4 . 16 TRBD1 TRBV9 TGTGCCAGCAGCTTACGGGACAGGGTTACTAATGAAAAACTGTTTTTT CASSLRDRVTNEKLFF
TRBJ2-6 once 14 . TRBV7-3 TGTGCCAGCAGCTTCTCGTCTGGGGCCAACGTCCTGACTTTC CASSFSSGANVLTF
TRBJ1-6 . 15 . TRBV4-1 TGCGCCAGCAGCCATATGGTGCAGGGGAACTCACCCCTCCACTTT CASSHMVQGNSPLHF
TRBJ1-2 . 13 . TRBV5-1 TGCGCCAGCAGCTGGCGGGGTAACTATGGCTACACCTTC CASSWRGNYGYTF
TRBJ2-7 . 16 TRBD1 TRBV7-2 TGTGCCAGCACCCCCGGCAGGGACAGGAGCTCCTACGAGCAGTACTTC CASTPGRDRSSYEQYF
TRBJ2-7 . 14 . TRBV19 TGTGCCAGTAGTATTTCGGGCAGGGAAGACGAGCAGTACTTC CASSISGREDEQYF
TRBJ2-5 . 15 TRBD1 TRBV18 TGTGCCAGCTCACCACGCCGGGACAGCGAAGAGACCCAGTACTTC CASSPRRDSEETQYF
TRBJ1-5 . 13 . TRBV6-6 TGTGCCAGCAGTTCCGGGACAAATCAGCCCCAGCATTTT CASSSGTNQPQHF
TRBJ2-2 once 15 . TRBV6-5 TGTGCCAGCAGTTACTCTATTCAAGGGGCCGGGGAGCTGTTTTTT CASSYSIQGAGELFF
TRBJ2-7 few 14 TRBD1 TRBV25-1 TGTGCCAGCAGTTCGGACAGGGAGAACTACGAGCAGTACTTC CASSSDRENYEQYF
TRBJ2-1 . 15 TRBD1 TRBV27 TGTGCCAGCGGGGCAGGGGGTTTCTCCTACAATGAGCAGTTCTTC CASGAGGFSYNEQFF
TRBJ1-1 . 14 TRBD1 TRBV9 TGTGCCAGCAGCGCGCACAGGGGGAACACTGAAGCTTTCTTT CASSAHRGNTEAFF
TRBJ1-2 . 15 TRBD1 TRBV7-8 TGTGCCAGCAGCTTAGCGCCCAACAGGGGGCTTGGCTACACCTTC CASSLAPNRGLGYTF
TRBJ1-5 . 14 . TRBV2 TGTGCCAGCAGTGAGAACGCAGACAATCAGCCCCAGCATTTT CASSENADNQPQHF
TRBJ2-7 . 13 . TRBV6-5 TGTGCCAGCAGTAAAGGGGGGGGCTACGAGCAGTACTTC CASSKGGGYEQYF
TRBJ1-1 . 14 . TRBV4-1 TGCGCCAGCAGCCCCAAGAGAGGGAACACTGAAGCTTTCTTT CASSPKRGNTEAFF
TRBJ1-5 . 12 . TRBV28 TGTGCGGGGGGGCAGGGGTCACAGCCCCAGCATTTT CAGGQGSQPQHF
TRBJ1-1 . 14 . TRBV25-1 TGTGCCAGCAGTGAATCGGGCAGGGCCCCTGAAGCTTTCTTT CASSESGRAPEAFF
TRBJ1-5 . 13 . TRBV5-1 TGCGCCAGCAGCCAGGACACGGGTCAGCCCCAGCATTTT CASSQDTGQPQHF
TRBJ2-2 . 15 TRBD2 TRBV27 TGTGCCAGCAGTTTATCGGCTAGCGGGACCGGGGAGCTGTTTTTT CASSLSASGTGELFF
TRBJ2-5 few 14 TRBD1 TRBV27 TGTGCCAGCAGTTCGGGACAGTACCAAGAGACCCAGTACTTC CASSSGQYQETQYF
TRBJ2-5 . 13 . TRBV5-8 TGTGCCAGCAGCTTGGGAGGTTTGGGGACCCAGTACTTC CASSLGGLGTQYF
TRBJ1-3 . 14 TRBD1 TRBV5-6 TGTGCCAGCAGCCCGGACAGGGTGGGAAACACCATATATTTT CASSPDRVGNTIYF
TRBJ1-4 . 15 TRBD1 TRBV10-2 TGCGCCAGCAGTGGGGACAGGGGGCGTAATGAAAAACTGTTTTTT CASSGDRGRNEKLFF
TRBJ1-1 . 15 TRBD1 TRBV2 TGTGCCAGTAGGGACAGGGGGGTCCTAGACACTGAAGCTTTCTTT CASRDRGVLDTEAFF
TRBJ1-5 . 15 . TRBV28 TGTGCCAGCAGTTTGGGGGGAGCTCGCGAACAGCCCCAGCATTTT CASSLGGAREQPQHF
TRBJ1-5 . 16 . TRBV27 TGTGCCAGCAGTCTAACCGGGACATATAGCAATCAGCCCCAGCATTTT CASSLTGTYSNQPQHF
TRBJ2-7 . 15 TRBD2 TRBV9 TGTGCCAGCAGCGTAGCCCCGGGACTACCCTACGAGCAGTACTTC CASSVAPGLPYEQYF
TRBJ2-1 . 16 . TRBV4-1 TGCGCCAGCAGCCAAGATGGGGCTGGAGCCCGGGATGAGCAGTTCTTC CASSQDGAGARDEQFF